This T cell receptor (beta chain) was identified in a study of T cell changes during pregnancy in multiple sclerosis. Sequencing used immunoSEQ multiplex PCR; TCRdb keeps in-frame clones, though not all of them. The sample shows tens of thousands of clones, 75% to 95% of them seen only once. CDR1 SGDLS and CDR2 YYNGEE come from the germline V gene. CDR3 length: 16 residues. The V gene end was trimmed by 4 bases and the J gene end by 2 bases; junction bases not matched to a gene: 4. This TCR was sampled from a female donor in good health, enrolled as a control in a pregnancy study. This chain joins TRBV9 and TRBJ2-5, with 14 bases lining up with TRBD2. The sample here was CD4+ T cells from peripheral blood mononuclear cells, taken in the second trimester of pregnancy. Here the CDR3 DNA reads TGTGCCAGCAGCCCCCGACTAGCGGGGGGGCAAGAGACCCAGTACTTC. Translated: CASSPRLAGGQETQYF.